One T cell receptor beta chain is described in this entry. Its cognate antigen is unknown. These data originate in a study of cytomegalovirus exposure and HLA in healthy donors. While the first cohort had 600 to 750 subjects, the donors belonged to the separate validation cohort of over a hundred subjects. Libraries were prepared by immunoSEQ multiplex PCR; TCRdb keeps only in-frame clonotypes and omits some of them. The sample holds about 150,000 clones, around 84% seen once. General study points: Some TCR beta chains (about 180 of them) were listed as cytomegalovirus-associated. With high specificity and sensitivity, the classifier reportedly diagnosed cytomegalovirus status. Later, an analysis found that TCR clusters from the first cohort tended to co-occur in the 110 or so validation repertoires.

Germline CDR1 and CDR2: SGHVS and FQNEAQ. The V gene end was trimmed by 5 bases and the J gene end by 1 base; junction bases not matched to a gene: 5. This CDR3 is 14 amino acids long. The chain combines TRBV7-8 with TRBJ2-7; 7 bases map to TRBD1. Sequenced: PBMCs. This sequence was found in a human donor in good health. This chain's CDR3 is CASSARTGSYEQYF. As DNA, the CDR3 is TGTGCCAGCAGCGCCCGGACAGGATCCTACGAGCAGTACTTC.